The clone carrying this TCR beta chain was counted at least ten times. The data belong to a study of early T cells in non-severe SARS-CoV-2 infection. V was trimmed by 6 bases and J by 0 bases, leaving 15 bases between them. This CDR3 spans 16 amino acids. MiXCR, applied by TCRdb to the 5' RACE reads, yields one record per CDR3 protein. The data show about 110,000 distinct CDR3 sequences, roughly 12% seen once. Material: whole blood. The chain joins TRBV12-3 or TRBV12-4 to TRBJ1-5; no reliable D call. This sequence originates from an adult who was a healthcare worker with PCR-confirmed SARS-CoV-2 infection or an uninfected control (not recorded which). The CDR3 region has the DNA TGTGCCAGCAGACCCGGCCTGATCGATAGCAATCAGCCCCAGCATTTT. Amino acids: CASRPGLIDSNQPQHF.